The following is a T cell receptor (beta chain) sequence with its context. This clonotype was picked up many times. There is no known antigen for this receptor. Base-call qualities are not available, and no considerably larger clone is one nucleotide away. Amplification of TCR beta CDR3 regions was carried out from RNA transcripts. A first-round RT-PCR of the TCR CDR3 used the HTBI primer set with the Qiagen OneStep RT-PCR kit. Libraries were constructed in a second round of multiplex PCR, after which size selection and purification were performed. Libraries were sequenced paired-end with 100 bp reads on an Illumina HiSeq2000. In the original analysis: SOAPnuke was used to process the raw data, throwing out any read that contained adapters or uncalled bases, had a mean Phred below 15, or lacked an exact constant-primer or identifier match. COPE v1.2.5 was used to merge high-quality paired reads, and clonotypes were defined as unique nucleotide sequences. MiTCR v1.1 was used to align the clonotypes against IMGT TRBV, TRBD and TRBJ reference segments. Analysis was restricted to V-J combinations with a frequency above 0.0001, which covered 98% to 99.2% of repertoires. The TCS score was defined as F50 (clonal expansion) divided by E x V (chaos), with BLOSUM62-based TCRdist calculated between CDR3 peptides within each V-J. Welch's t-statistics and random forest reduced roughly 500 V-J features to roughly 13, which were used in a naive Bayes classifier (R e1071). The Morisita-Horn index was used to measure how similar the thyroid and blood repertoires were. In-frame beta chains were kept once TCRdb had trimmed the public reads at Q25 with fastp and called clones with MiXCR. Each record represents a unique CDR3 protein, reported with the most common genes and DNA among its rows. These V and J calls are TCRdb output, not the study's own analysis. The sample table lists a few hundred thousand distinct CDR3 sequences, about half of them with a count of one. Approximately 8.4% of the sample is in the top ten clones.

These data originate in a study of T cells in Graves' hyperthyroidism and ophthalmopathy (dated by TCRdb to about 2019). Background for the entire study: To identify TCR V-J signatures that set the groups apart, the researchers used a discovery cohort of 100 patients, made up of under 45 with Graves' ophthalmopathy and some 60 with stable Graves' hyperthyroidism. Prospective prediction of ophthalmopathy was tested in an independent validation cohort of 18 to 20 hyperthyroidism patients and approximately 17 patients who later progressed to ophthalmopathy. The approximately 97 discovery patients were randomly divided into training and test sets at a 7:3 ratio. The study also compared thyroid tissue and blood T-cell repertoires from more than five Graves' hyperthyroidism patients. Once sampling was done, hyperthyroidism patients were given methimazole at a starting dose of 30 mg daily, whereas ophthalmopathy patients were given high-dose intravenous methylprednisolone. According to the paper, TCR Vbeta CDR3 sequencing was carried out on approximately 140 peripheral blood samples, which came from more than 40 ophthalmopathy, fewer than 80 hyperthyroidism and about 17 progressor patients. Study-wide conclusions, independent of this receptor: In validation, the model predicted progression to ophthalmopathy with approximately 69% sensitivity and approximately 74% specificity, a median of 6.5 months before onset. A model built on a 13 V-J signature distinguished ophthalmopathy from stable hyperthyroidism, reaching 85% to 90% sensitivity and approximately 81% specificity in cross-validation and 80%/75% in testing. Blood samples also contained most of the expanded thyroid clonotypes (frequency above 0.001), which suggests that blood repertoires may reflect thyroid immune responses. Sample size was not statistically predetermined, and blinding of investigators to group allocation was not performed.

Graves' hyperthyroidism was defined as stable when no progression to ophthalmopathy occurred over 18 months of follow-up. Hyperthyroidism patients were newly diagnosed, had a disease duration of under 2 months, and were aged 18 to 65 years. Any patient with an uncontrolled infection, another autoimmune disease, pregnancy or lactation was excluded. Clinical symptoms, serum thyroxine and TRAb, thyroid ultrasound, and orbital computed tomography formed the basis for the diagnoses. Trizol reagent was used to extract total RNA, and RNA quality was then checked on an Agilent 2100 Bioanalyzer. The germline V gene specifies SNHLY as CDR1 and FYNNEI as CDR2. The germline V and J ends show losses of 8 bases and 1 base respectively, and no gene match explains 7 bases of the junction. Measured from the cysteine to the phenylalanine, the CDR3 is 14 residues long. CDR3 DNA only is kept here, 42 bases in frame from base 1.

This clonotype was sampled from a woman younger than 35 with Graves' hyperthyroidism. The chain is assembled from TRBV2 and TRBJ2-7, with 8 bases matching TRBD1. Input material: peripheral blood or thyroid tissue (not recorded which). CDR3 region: CASEGDRPSYEQYF. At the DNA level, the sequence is TGTGCCAGCGAGGGGGACAGGCCATCCTACGAGCAGTACTTC.